This is a list of T cell receptor beta chains from one sample in a study of radiotherapy plus CTLA-4 blockade in lung cancer. Measured with immunoSEQ multiplex PCR; TCRdb has only the in-frame clones, and not every one. The sample carries about 55,000 clones, around 80% recorded once. Sequencing used peripheral blood, obtained from a patient treated with radiotherapy plus ipilimumab. Receptors originate from a human donor with non-small cell lung cancer whose response to radiotherapy plus ipilimumab could not be evaluated. Each CDR3 is given with its conserved first and last residue. A D gene is named only where the DNA matches it firmly. Clone size is not always given. Where it is, it says once, few, many or a class for expanded clones.

clone_size: once
j_call: TRBJ1-5
d_call: TRBD1
v_call: TRBV2
cdr3_aa: CASSVLGTAREPQHF
cdr3_nt: TGTGCCAGCAGTGTACTTGGGACAGCGCGTGAGCCCCAGCATTTT

clone_size: NA
j_call: TRBJ1-5
d_call: NA
v_call: TRBV19
cdr3_aa: CASSTPGGLGGRWPNQNQPQHF
cdr3_nt: TGTGCCAGTAGTACTCCCGGCGGGCTGGGCGGGCGGTGGCCCAATCAAAATCAGCCCCAGCATTTT

clone_size: NA
j_call: TRBJ1-5
d_call: TRBD1
v_call: TRBV10-3
cdr3_aa: CASSQPGQGNQPQHF
cdr3_nt: TGTGCCAGCAGCCAACCGGGACAGGGCAATCAGCCCCAGCATTTT

clone_size: NA
j_call: TRBJ1-2
d_call: TRBD1
v_call: TRBV5-6
cdr3_aa: CASSSIGQGDYGYTF
cdr3_nt: TGTGCCAGCAGCTCAATCGGACAGGGCGACTATGGCTACACCTTC

clone_size: NA
j_call: TRBJ2-5
d_call: TRBD1
v_call: TRBV10-3
cdr3_aa: CAIGQGRLQETQYF
cdr3_nt: TGTGCCATCGGACAGGGCCGACTCCAGGAGACCCAGTACTTC

clone_size: NA
j_call: TRBJ2-3
d_call: TRBD2
v_call: TRBV9
cdr3_aa: CASSPLAGPPADTQYF
cdr3_nt: TGTGCCAGCAGCCCACTAGCGGGGCCCCCCGCAGATACGCAGTATTTT

clone_size: NA
j_call: TRBJ2-7
d_call: TRBD1
v_call: TRBV4-3
cdr3_aa: CASSLNLRQGEQYF
cdr3_nt: TGCGCCAGCAGCCTCAATTTACGACAGGGAGAGCAGTACTTC

clone_size: NA
j_call: TRBJ1-1
d_call: NA
v_call: TRBV10-3
cdr3_aa: CAITLDSEGTEAFF
cdr3_nt: TGTGCCATCACCTTGGACAGCGAAGGCACTGAAGCTTTCTTT

clone_size: NA
j_call: TRBJ1-1
d_call: TRBD1
v_call: TRBV5-1
cdr3_aa: CASSLGPQGGNAEAFF
cdr3_nt: TGCGCCAGCAGCTTGGGTCCACAGGGGGGGAACGCTGAAGCTTTCTTT

clone_size: NA
j_call: TRBJ2-7
d_call: TRBD1
v_call: TRBV6-1
cdr3_aa: CASSGRGDRGHEQYF
cdr3_nt: TGTGCCAGCAGTGGCCGTGGGGACAGGGGCCACGAGCAGTACTTC

clone_size: NA
j_call: TRBJ2-2
d_call: NA
v_call: TRBV6-1
cdr3_aa: CASRPTANTGELFF
cdr3_nt: TGTGCCAGCAGACCAACAGCGAACACCGGGGAGCTGTTTTTT

clone_size: NA
j_call: TRBJ2-3
d_call: NA
v_call: TRBV7-2
cdr3_aa: CASQGGPNTQYF
cdr3_nt: TGTGCCAGCCAAGGAGGGCCGAATACGCAGTATTTT

clone_size: NA
j_call: TRBJ2-3
d_call: NA
v_call: TRBV6-1
cdr3_aa: CASSFVGSWADTQYF
cdr3_nt: TGTGCCAGCAGCTTCGTGGGGAGTTGGGCAGATACGCAGTATTTT

clone_size: NA
j_call: TRBJ2-2
d_call: TRBD1
v_call: TRBV6-1
cdr3_aa: CASSGPGQGSTGELFF
cdr3_nt: TGTGCCAGCAGTGGACCGGGACAGGGTTCAACCGGGGAGCTGTTTTTT

clone_size: NA
j_call: TRBJ1-2
d_call: NA
v_call: TRBV4-3
cdr3_aa: CASSQNPDSYGYTF
cdr3_nt: TGCGCCAGCAGCCAAAACCCGGACAGCTATGGCTACACCTTC

clone_size: NA
j_call: TRBJ2-7
d_call: TRBD1
v_call: TRBV7-2
cdr3_aa: CASSLGGTGFSYEQYF
cdr3_nt: TGTGCCAGCAGCTTAGGCGGGACAGGTTTCTCCTACGAGCAGTACTTC

clone_size: NA
j_call: TRBJ1-1
d_call: NA
v_call: TRBV6-1
cdr3_aa: CAMWGGAATEAFF
cdr3_nt: TGTGCCATGTGGGGGGGGGCGGCCACTGAAGCTTTCTTT

clone_size: once
j_call: TRBJ1-2
d_call: TRBD1
v_call: TRBV9
cdr3_aa: CASSPTTGISGYTF
cdr3_nt: TGTGCCAGCAGCCCGACGACAGGGATAAGTGGCTACACCTTC

clone_size: NA
j_call: TRBJ1-2
d_call: NA
v_call: TRBV28
cdr3_aa: CASSPGSNYGYTF
cdr3_nt: TGTGCCAGCAGTCCAGGGTCTAACTATGGCTACACCTTC

clone_size: NA
j_call: TRBJ1-3
d_call: NA
v_call: TRBV19
cdr3_aa: CASKRRGEGNTIYF
cdr3_nt: TGTGCCAGTAAAAGGAGGGGAGAAGGAAACACCATATATTTT

clone_size: NA
j_call: TRBJ2-3
d_call: NA
v_call: TRBV19
cdr3_aa: CASSIMKGLVGTDTQYF
cdr3_nt: TGTGCCAGTAGTATAATGAAGGGGCTAGTCGGCACAGATACGCAGTATTTT

clone_size: NA
j_call: TRBJ2-7
d_call: NA
v_call: TRBV27
cdr3_aa: CASSSQEPLKDEQYF
cdr3_nt: TGTGCCAGCAGTTCACAGGAACCTTTAAAGGACGAGCAGTACTTC

clone_size: NA
j_call: TRBJ1-2
d_call: TRBD1
v_call: TRBV2
cdr3_aa: CASRGDRVRANYGYTF
cdr3_nt: TGTGCCAGCAGGGGAGACAGGGTTAGAGCTAACTATGGCTACACCTTC

clone_size: once
j_call: TRBJ2-7
d_call: NA
v_call: TRBV4-1
cdr3_aa: CASSQEWAGDYEQYF
cdr3_nt: TGCGCCAGCAGCCAAGAATGGGCAGGGGACTACGAGCAGTACTTC

clone_size: NA
j_call: TRBJ2-4
d_call: TRBD2
v_call: TRBV5-1
cdr3_aa: CASSGGGTKNIQYF
cdr3_nt: TGCGCCAGCAGCGGGGGGGGAACCAAAAACATTCAGTACTTC

clone_size: once
j_call: TRBJ2-1
d_call: NA
v_call: TRBV5-1
cdr3_aa: CASGAPHNEQFF
cdr3_nt: TGCGCCAGCGGGGCACCTCACAATGAGCAGTTCTTC

clone_size: NA
j_call: TRBJ2-5
d_call: TRBD2
v_call: TRBV19
cdr3_aa: CASSIPGLAGEETQYF
cdr3_nt: TGTGCCAGTAGTATTCCCGGACTAGCGGGGGAAGAGACCCAGTACTTC

clone_size: few
j_call: TRBJ2-3
d_call: NA
v_call: TRBV5-4
cdr3_aa: CASSLARAPTDTQYF
cdr3_nt: TGTGCCAGCAGCTTGGCGCGGGCTCCCACAGATACGCAGTATTTT

clone_size: NA
j_call: TRBJ2-1
d_call: TRBD2
v_call: TRBV4-3
cdr3_aa: CASSPGLRGRDEQFF
cdr3_nt: TGCGCCAGCAGCCCCGGGCTTCGCGGGAGGGATGAGCAGTTCTTC

clone_size: NA
j_call: TRBJ2-7
d_call: NA
v_call: TRBV11-3
cdr3_aa: CASSLDLRTPISYEQYF
cdr3_nt: TGTGCCAGCAGCTTAGATCTCCGGACACCGATCTCCTACGAGCAGTACTTC

clone_size: NA
j_call: TRBJ2-7
d_call: TRBD2
v_call: TRBV5-1
cdr3_aa: CASSFRAGGPKEQYF
cdr3_nt: TGCGCCAGCAGCTTCCGGGCGGGGGGGCCCAAAGAGCAGTACTTC

clone_size: once
j_call: TRBJ1-1
d_call: NA
v_call: TRBV5-1
cdr3_aa: CASSLQYMNTEAFF
cdr3_nt: TGCGCCAGCAGCTTGCAGTACATGAACACTGAAGCTTTCTTT

clone_size: NA
j_call: TRBJ2-5
d_call: TRBD2
v_call: TRBV5-1
cdr3_aa: CASSTSRLAGGETQYF
cdr3_nt: TGCGCCAGCAGCACCTCCCGACTAGCGGGGGGGGAGACCCAGTACTTC

clone_size: NA
j_call: TRBJ1-1
d_call: TRBD1
v_call: TRBV2
cdr3_aa: CASSQQGPGTEAFF
cdr3_nt: TGTGCCAGCAGCCAACAGGGGCCAGGGACTGAAGCTTTCTTT

clone_size: NA
j_call: TRBJ1-4
d_call: TRBD1
v_call: TRBV6-5
cdr3_aa: CASRRTTGRAEKLFF
cdr3_nt: TGTGCCAGCAGGAGGACGACAGGGCGGGCTGAAAAACTGTTTTTT

clone_size: NA
j_call: TRBJ2-1
d_call: TRBD2
v_call: TRBV9
cdr3_aa: CASSVAGGLAGVRWQYNEQFF
cdr3_nt: TGTGCCAGCAGCGTAGCTGGGGGACTAGCGGGAGTCCGTTGGCAATACAATGAGCAGTTCTTC

clone_size: NA
j_call: TRBJ2-6
d_call: TRBD1
v_call: TRBV7-9
cdr3_aa: CASSSGTGRVGANVLTF
cdr3_nt: TGTGCCAGCAGCTCCGGGACAGGGAGAGTTGGGGCCAACGTCCTGACTTTC

clone_size: NA
j_call: TRBJ1-3
d_call: TRBD1
v_call: TRBV11-2
cdr3_aa: CASSFLDRGPGNTIYF
cdr3_nt: TGTGCCAGCAGCTTCCTTGACAGGGGGCCTGGAAACACCATATATTTT

clone_size: few
j_call: TRBJ2-3
d_call: TRBD1
v_call: TRBV7-8
cdr3_aa: CASSFRQGSTDTQYF
cdr3_nt: TGTGCCAGCAGCTTCCGACAGGGGAGCACAGATACGCAGTATTTT

clone_size: NA
j_call: TRBJ2-7
d_call: NA
v_call: TRBV14
cdr3_aa: CASSQGLGGEQYF
cdr3_nt: TGTGCCAGCAGCCAAGGCCTGGGAGGCGAGCAGTACTTC

clone_size: few
j_call: TRBJ2-1
d_call: NA
v_call: TRBV6-6
cdr3_aa: CASSYRGLIEQFF
cdr3_nt: TGTGCCAGCAGTTACCGGGGATTGATTGAGCAGTTCTTC

clone_size: NA
j_call: TRBJ2-1
d_call: NA
v_call: TRBV12-5
cdr3_aa: CASGFPSGGYNEQFF
cdr3_nt: TGTGCTAGTGGTTTCCCTTCCGGGGGCTACAATGAGCAGTTCTTC

clone_size: once
j_call: TRBJ2-7
d_call: TRBD2
v_call: TRBV4-3
cdr3_aa: CASAGQTSGPYEQYF
cdr3_nt: TGCGCCAGCGCTGGACAGACTAGCGGACCATACGAGCAGTACTTC

clone_size: few
j_call: TRBJ1-1
d_call: TRBD1
v_call: TRBV28
cdr3_aa: CASSFRDRSGAFF
cdr3_nt: TGTGCCAGCAGTTTTCGGGACAGGAGTGGCGCTTTCTTT

clone_size: NA
j_call: TRBJ2-5
d_call: NA
v_call: TRBV29-1
cdr3_aa: CSVLGAPGRSETQYF
cdr3_nt: TGCAGCGTTCTAGGGGCTCCGGGTCGCTCGGAGACCCAGTACTTC

clone_size: NA
j_call: TRBJ2-5
d_call: NA
v_call: TRBV5-1
cdr3_aa: CASSLAWRPQETQYF
cdr3_nt: TGCGCCAGCAGCTTGGCGTGGCGGCCTCAAGAGACCCAGTACTTC

clone_size: NA
j_call: TRBJ2-1
d_call: TRBD2
v_call: TRBV7-9
cdr3_aa: CASSKRTSGVYNEQFF
cdr3_nt: TGTGCCAGCAGTAAACGGACTAGCGGGGTTTACAATGAGCAGTTCTTC

clone_size: NA
j_call: TRBJ2-5
d_call: TRBD2
v_call: TRBV11-2
cdr3_aa: CASSSGLGPLAQYF
cdr3_nt: TGTGCCAGCAGTTCCGGACTAGGGCCTTTGGCCCAGTACTTC

clone_size: NA
j_call: TRBJ1-2
d_call: TRBD1
v_call: TRBV7-2
cdr3_aa: CASSSGTGLYGYTF
cdr3_nt: TGTGCCAGCAGCTCCGGGACAGGCCTCTATGGCTACACCTTC

clone_size: NA
j_call: TRBJ2-1
d_call: NA
v_call: TRBV2
cdr3_aa: CASSVDLIIF
cdr3_nt: TGTGCCAGCAGTGTTGACTTGATAATCTTC

clone_size: NA
j_call: TRBJ1-5
d_call: TRBD1
v_call: TRBV7-9
cdr3_aa: CASSYPQDRGRNQPQHF
cdr3_nt: TGTGCCAGCAGCTACCCACAGGACAGGGGGCGGAATCAGCCCCAGCATTTT

clone_size: NA
j_call: TRBJ1-1
d_call: TRBD1
v_call: TRBV19
cdr3_aa: CASSVTGGTEAFF
cdr3_nt: TGTGCCAGTAGCGTAACAGGGGGCACTGAAGCTTTCTTT

clone_size: few
j_call: TRBJ2-1
d_call: TRBD2
v_call: TRBV29-1
cdr3_aa: CSGGGTYNEQFF
cdr3_nt: TGCAGCGGGGGGGGAACCTACAATGAGCAGTTCTTC

clone_size: NA
j_call: TRBJ2-5
d_call: NA
v_call: TRBV15
cdr3_aa: CATSIPARELETQYF
cdr3_nt: TGTGCCACCAGCATCCCAGCTAGAGAGTTAGAGACCCAGTACTTC

clone_size: few
j_call: TRBJ2-1
d_call: NA
v_call: TRBV29-1
cdr3_aa: CSVEATVGGVSYNEQFF
cdr3_nt: TGCAGCGTTGAAGCCACCGTAGGGGGTGTCTCCTACAATGAGCAGTTCTTC

clone_size: NA
j_call: TRBJ1-1
d_call: TRBD1
v_call: TRBV6-5
cdr3_aa: CASNFEGANTEAFF
cdr3_nt: TGTGCCAGCAATTTCGAGGGGGCGAACACTGAAGCTTTCTTT

clone_size: NA
j_call: TRBJ2-1
d_call: NA
v_call: TRBV6-5
cdr3_aa: CASSTDTGGYNEQFF
cdr3_nt: TGTGCCAGCAGTACCGATACAGGTGGTTACAATGAGCAGTTCTTC

clone_size: NA
j_call: TRBJ2-2
d_call: NA
v_call: TRBV5-1
cdr3_aa: CASSLTPAGANTGELFF
cdr3_nt: TGCGCCAGCAGCTTGACCCCTGCGGGGGCAAACACCGGGGAGCTGTTTTTT